The 18 T cell receptor beta chains below come from one sample, sequenced in a study of T cell responses to AZD1222 COVID-19 vaccine. Profiled with immunoSEQ multiplex PCR; TCRdb holds only in-frame clones, not every one. Seen here are some 180,000 clones, approximately 92% observed once, and the top ten hold 1.6%. Sequencing was performed on peripheral blood, taken on day 0 of AZD1222 vaccination. These receptors all come from an adult in good health.

The chain is built from TRBV7-2 and TRBJ2-3, with 7 bases lining up with TRBD2. Losses at the gene ends were 1 base for V and 2 bases for J; bases not matched to a gene: 3. The CDR3 length is 15 residues. Germline V gives CDR1 SGHTA, CDR2 FQGNSA. CDR3 region: CASSLESGTTDTQYF. The CDR3 bases are TGTGCCAGCAGCTTAGAAAGCGGGACCACAGATACGCAGTATTTT.

The rearrangement joins TRBV6-1 to TRBJ1-2; D not certain. V was clipped by 0 bases and J by 4 bases, with 12 bases between them. Germline V gene lookup returns CDR1 MNHNS and CDR2 SASEGT. This CDR3 is built from 15 residues. The CDR3, as DNA: TGTGCCAGCAGTGAAGCCGCGGGCGGAGGCTATGGCTACACCTTC. Translating it yields CASSEAAGGGYGYTF.

The chain is built from TRBV19 and TRBJ1-6; D remains unclear. The CDR3 is made up of 16 amino acids. V lost 5 bases, J lost 5 bases, and 16 bases lay in between. The germline V gene has CDR1 LNHDA and CDR2 SQIVND (reference sequence). In nucleotides, the CDR3 is TGTGCCAGTAGTTTCGCGGCCCGTGGCCATAATTCACCCCTCCACTTT. Amino acids: CASSFAARGHNSPLHF.

The table lists this clone with a count of one. V gene TRBV4-2 combines with J gene TRBJ2-2, with 8 nucleotides matching TRBD1. The CDR3 is 15 amino acids. With 3 bases clipped from V and 2 bases from J, the junction kept 2 bases outside the gene matches. Germline CDR1 is LGHNA and CDR2 is YNFKEQ. The CDR3 spells CASSHQGANTGELFF. In DNA form, the CDR3 reads TGTGCCAGCAGCCACCAGGGGGCTAACACCGGGGAGCTGTTTTTT.

The chain uses TRBV10-2 and TRBJ1-1; D ambiguous. CDR3 length: 16 residues. V dropped 1 base and J dropped 1 base, with 13 bases sitting between them. CDR1 is WSHSY, CDR2 SAAADI, per germline. This chain's CDR3 is CASSEYMGSGNTEAFF. CDR3 coding DNA: TGCGCCAGCAGTGAGTATATGGGCAGCGGGAACACTGAAGCTTTCTTT.

J is TRBJ1-4 and V is TRBV6-5; TRBD1 aligns across 8 bases. Germline CDR1 is MNHEY and CDR2 is SVGAGI. J gave up 7 bases and V 7 bases, and 8 bases lay outside the gene matches. The CDR3 extends over 14 amino acids. CDR3 nucleotides: TGTGCCAGCAAGCAGGGGGCAGGAGGTGAAAAACTGTTTTTT. Translating it yields CASKQGAGGEKLFF.

This clone was picked up a small number of times. The V call is TRBV15, the J call TRBJ2-6, with D possibly TRBD2 on 5 matching bases. The CDR3 spans 17 residues. V lost 0 bases and J 2 bases, leaving 11 bases between the germline ends. The germline V gene has CDR1 LNHNV and CDR2 YYDKDF (reference sequence). The CDR3 coding sequence is TGTGCCACCAGCAGAGATTATAGGGAGACTGGGGCCAACGTCCTGACTTTC. It specifies CATSRDYRETGANVLTF.

This CDR3 reads CASSYGKIYGYTF. CDR3 DNA: TGTGCCAGCAGTTACGGGAAAATTTATGGCTACACCTTC. The V call is TRBV6-5, the J call TRBJ1-2; D is uncertain. CDR1 is MNHEY, CDR2 SVGAGI, per germline. The CDR3 is 13 residues long. The germline V and J ends were trimmed by 2 bases and 5 bases, with 9 bases remaining between them.

V gene TRBV12-3 or TRBV12-4 combines with J gene TRBJ1-2; D is ambiguous. V dropped 1 base and J dropped 8 bases, with 11 bases sitting between them. The length of the CDR3 is 13 residues. CDR3 sequence reads: CASSLDGLIGYTF. The CDR3 DNA is TGTGCCAGCAGTTTAGATGGGCTTATCGGCTACACCTTC.

This clone was observed a few times. This chain connects TRBV18 to TRBJ1-2; D ambiguous. V dropped 0 bases and J dropped 3 bases, with 8 bases sitting between them. Looked up from germline, CDR1 is KGHSH and CDR2 is LQKENI. CDR3 length: 14 amino acids. The CDR3 bases are TGTGCCAGCTCACCACCACGGCCCTACTATGGCTACACCTTC. Residues: CASSPPRPYYGYTF.

This clone was seen only once. The chain links TRBV27 to TRBJ1-1; 8 bases line up with TRBD1. The CDR3 is made up of 13 amino acids. Germline lookup yields CDR1 MNHEY and CDR2 SMNVEV (reference sequence). V lost 2 bases to trimming and J lost 10 bases; unmatched junction nucleotides: 6. CDR3 region: CASSLGQGAGAFF. CDR3 DNA: TGTGCCAGCAGTTTAGGTCAGGGGGCTGGAGCTTTCTTT.

This chain links TRBV6-1 with TRBJ2-7, with unresolved D. The CDR3 has 12 residues. V lost 5 bases to trimming and J lost 6 bases, with 11 bases between them. Per the germline V gene, CDR1 is MNHNS and CDR2 is SASEGT. The CDR3 sequence is CASSPPAAEQYF. The CDR3 DNA follows: TGTGCCAGCAGTCCCCCCGCGGCCGAGCAGTACTTC.

This clone was detected only once. The V and J genes are TRBV6-5 and TRBJ1-1; 8 bases map to TRBD1. This CDR3 region has 15 residues. Germline V gene data show CDR1 as MNHEY and CDR2 as SVGAGI. V was pared by 4 bases and J by 7 bases, with 11 bases of the junction left unmatched. In nucleotides, the CDR3 is TGTGCCAGCAGTTCTGACAGGGGTGGTCGGGTTGAAGCTTTCTTT. Translation: CASSSDRGGRVEAFF.

V usage is TRBV6-1 and J usage is TRBJ1-2; D is ambiguous. The CDR3 contains 14 residues. V gave up 0 bases and J gave up 11 bases, with 16 bases separating them. Germline V lookup: CDR1 MNHNS, CDR2 SASEGT. The CDR3 here is CASSEAGRYSIYTF. CDR3 DNA sequence: TGTGCCAGCAGTGAAGCGGGCAGGTACTCCATATACACCTTC.

In this sample, this clone turned up once. The chain employs TRBV27 and TRBJ2-2, with 7 nucleotides matching TRBD1. Germline loops: CDR1 MNHEY, CDR2 SMNVEV (reference sequence). The V segment lost 4 bases and the J segment 1 base; nucleotides outside the gene matches: 9. This CDR3 spans 17 amino acids. The CDR3 region has the DNA TGTGCCAGCAGTTGGGGGAACAGGGGTCGGAACACCGGGGAGCTGTTTTTT. Its translation: CASSWGNRGRNTGELFF.

The gene calls are TRBV6-5 and TRBJ2-7; D is perhaps TRBD1 (5 bases). Germline values: CDR1 MNHEY, CDR2 SVGAGI. The CDR3 has 14 amino acids. V shed 0 bases and J shed 0 bases, with 6 bases lying between them. This CDR3 reads CASSYSGPSYEQYF. CDR3 in DNA: TGTGCCAGCAGTTACTCGGGGCCCTCCTACGAGCAGTACTTC.

This chain uses TRBV27 with TRBJ1-3; 7 bases are shared with TRBD1. Per the germline V gene, CDR1 is MNHEY and CDR2 is SMNVEV (reference sequence). This CDR3 has 14 residues. V trimming: 5 bases; J trimming: 1 base; junction bases outside the gene matches: 2. This CDR3 is CASSPTGSGNTIYF. DNA of the CDR3: TGTGCCAGCAGTCCGACAGGGTCTGGAAACACCATATATTTT.

This clone was counted a single time. This rearrangement joins TRBV11-2 to TRBJ2-2, with D tentatively TRBD2 (6 bases). Germline assignment: CDR1 SGHAT and CDR2 FQNNGV. Trimming left V 3 bases short and J 3 bases short, with 20 bases between. CDR3 length: 18 residues. The CDR3 nucleotides read TGTGCCAGCAGCTTTAGGACGACTAGAACCACTGACACCGGGGAGCTGTTTTTT. Translating gives CASSFRTTRTTDTGELFF.